This T cell receptor beta chain appears in the sequencing data of a study of blood T cells in healthy people across ages. For the second PCR, which ran for about 7 to 12 cycles, a sample-barcoded 5' primer and a J-beta primer mix were used. TCRdb ran MiXCR on the 5' RACE reads and lists one entry per CDR3 protein. The table has about 1,400,000 distinct CDR3 sequences, 42% seen once. Sequencing was performed on blood. This TCR derives from a woman aged 18-29 years in good health.

Written as DNA, the CDR3 is TGTGCCAGCAGTTTTTCCACGGGCAGCGAGCAGTACTTC. Residues: CASSFSTGSEQYF. The chain uses TRBV12-3 or TRBV12-4 and TRBJ2-5; no definite D call. The J call may be in error: the DNA end matches TRBJ2-7 better. The CDR3 consists of 13 residues.